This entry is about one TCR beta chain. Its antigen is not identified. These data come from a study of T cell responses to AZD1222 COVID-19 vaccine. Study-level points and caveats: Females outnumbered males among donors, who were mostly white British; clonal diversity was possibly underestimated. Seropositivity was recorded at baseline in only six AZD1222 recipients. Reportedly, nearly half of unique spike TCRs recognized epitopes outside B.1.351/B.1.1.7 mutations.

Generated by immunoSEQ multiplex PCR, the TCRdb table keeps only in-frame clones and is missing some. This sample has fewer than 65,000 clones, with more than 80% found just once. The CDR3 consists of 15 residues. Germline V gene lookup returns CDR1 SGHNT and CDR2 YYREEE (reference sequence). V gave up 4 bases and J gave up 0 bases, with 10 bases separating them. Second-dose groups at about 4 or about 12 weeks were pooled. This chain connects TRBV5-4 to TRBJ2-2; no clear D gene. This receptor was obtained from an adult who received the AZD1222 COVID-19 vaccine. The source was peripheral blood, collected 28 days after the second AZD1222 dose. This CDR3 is CASSPQVANTGELFF. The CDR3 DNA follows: TGTGCCAGCAGCCCCCAGGTTGCGAACACCGGGGAGCTGTTTTTT.